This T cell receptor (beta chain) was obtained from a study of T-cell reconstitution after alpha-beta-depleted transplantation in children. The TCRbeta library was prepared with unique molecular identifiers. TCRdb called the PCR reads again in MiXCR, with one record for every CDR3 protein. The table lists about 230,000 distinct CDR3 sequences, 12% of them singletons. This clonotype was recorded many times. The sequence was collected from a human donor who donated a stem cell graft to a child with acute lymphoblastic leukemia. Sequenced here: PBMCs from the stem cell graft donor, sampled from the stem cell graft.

CDR3 sequence reads: CASSLDYREGINQPQHF. CDR3 nucleotide sequence: TGTGCCAGCAGCTTAGATTACAGGGAGGGGATCAATCAGCCCCAGCATTTT. The chain uses TRBV7-9 and TRBJ1-5; D perhaps matches TRBD1 (6 bases). CDR1 SEHNR and CDR2 FQNEAQ come from the germline V gene (reference sequence). The CDR3 sequence is 17 residues long. Trimming shortened V by 1 base and J by 3 bases, and 16 bases separated the two germline ends.